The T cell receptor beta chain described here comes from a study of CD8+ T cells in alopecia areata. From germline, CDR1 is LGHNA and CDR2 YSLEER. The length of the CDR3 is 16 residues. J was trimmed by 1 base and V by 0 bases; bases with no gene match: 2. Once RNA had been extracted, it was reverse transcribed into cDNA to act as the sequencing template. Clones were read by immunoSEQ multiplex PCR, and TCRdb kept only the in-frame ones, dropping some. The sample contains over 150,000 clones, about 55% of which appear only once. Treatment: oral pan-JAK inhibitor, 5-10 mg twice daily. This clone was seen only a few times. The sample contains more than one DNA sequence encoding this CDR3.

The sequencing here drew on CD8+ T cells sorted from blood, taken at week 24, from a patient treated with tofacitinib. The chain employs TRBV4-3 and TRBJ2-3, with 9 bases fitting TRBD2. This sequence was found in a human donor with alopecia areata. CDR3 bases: TGCGCCAGCAGCCAAGATCCTAGCGGGGGCACAGATACGCAGTATTTT. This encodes CASSQDPSGGTDTQYF.